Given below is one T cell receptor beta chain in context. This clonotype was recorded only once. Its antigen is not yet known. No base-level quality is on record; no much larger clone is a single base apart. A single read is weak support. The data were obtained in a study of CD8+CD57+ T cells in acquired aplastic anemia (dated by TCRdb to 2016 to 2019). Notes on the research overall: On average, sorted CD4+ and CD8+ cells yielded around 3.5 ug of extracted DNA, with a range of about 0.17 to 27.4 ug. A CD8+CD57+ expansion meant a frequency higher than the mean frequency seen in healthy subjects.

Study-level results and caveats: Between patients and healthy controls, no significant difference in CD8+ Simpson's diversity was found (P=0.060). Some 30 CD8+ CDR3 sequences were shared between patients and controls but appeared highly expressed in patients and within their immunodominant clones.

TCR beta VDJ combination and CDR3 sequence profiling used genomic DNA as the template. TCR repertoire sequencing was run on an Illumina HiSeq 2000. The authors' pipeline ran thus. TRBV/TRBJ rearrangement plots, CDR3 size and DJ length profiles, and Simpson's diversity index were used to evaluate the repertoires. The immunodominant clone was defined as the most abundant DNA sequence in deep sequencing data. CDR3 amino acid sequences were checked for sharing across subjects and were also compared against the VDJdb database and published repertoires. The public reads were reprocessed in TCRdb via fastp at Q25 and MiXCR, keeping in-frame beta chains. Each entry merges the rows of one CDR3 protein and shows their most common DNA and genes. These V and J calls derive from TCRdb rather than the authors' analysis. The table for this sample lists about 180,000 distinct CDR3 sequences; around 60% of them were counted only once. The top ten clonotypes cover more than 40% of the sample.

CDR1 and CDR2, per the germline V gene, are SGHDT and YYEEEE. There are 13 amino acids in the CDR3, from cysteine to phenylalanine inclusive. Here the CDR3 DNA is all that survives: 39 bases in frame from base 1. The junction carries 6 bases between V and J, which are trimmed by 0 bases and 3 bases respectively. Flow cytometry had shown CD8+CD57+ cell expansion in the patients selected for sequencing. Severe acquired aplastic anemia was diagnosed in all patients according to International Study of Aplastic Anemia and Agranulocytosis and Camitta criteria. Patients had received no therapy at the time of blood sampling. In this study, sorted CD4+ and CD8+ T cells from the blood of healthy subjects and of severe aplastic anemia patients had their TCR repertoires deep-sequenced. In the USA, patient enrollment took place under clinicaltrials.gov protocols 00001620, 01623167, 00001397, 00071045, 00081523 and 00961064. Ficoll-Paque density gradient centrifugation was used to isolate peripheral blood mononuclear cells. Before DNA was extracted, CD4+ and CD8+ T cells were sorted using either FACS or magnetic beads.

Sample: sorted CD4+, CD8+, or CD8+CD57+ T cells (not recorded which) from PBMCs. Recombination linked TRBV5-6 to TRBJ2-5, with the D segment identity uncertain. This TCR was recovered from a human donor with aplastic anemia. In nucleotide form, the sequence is TGTGCCAGCAGCTTGGTTTCGGAAGAGACCCAGTACTTC. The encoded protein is CASSLVSEETQYF.